Each of the 23 T cell receptor beta chains below was sequenced from the same sample in a study of blood T cell repertoires in COVID-19. Produced via immunoSEQ multiplex PCR; TCRdb's table is partial and in-frame only. The data show fewer than 350,000 clones, about 82% seen once. The source material was peripheral blood. The origin of the receptors is a woman aged 45-60 years with active or convalescent COVID-19.

This clone has only one observation. The chain combines TRBV6-5 with TRBJ1-6, with D unresolved. Trimming removed 0 bases from V and 4 bases from J, with 10 bases in between. The V gene's germline CDR1 is MNHEY and CDR2 SVGAGI. The CDR3 totals 16 residues. CDR3 loop: CASSYSDLRYNSPLHF. The CDR3, as DNA: TGTGCCAGCAGTTACTCAGACTTGCGGTATAATTCACCCCTCCACTTT.

The J gene is TRBJ2-3, the V gene TRBV5-8; D is uncertain. Trimming left V 4 bases short and J 6 bases short, with 15 bases between. This CDR3 has 14 residues. Germline-derived CDR1 and CDR2 are SGHTS and YDEGEE. The CDR3 is CASSPGAILDTQYF. CDR3 in DNA: TGTGCCAGCAGCCCCGGAGCTATTCTCGATACGCAGTATTTT. Drawing the rest from reference TRBV5-8 and TRBJ2-3, the complete variable domain is EAGVTQSPTHLIKTRGQQATLRCSPISGHTSVYWYQQALGLGLQFLLWYDEGEERNRGNFPPRFSGRQFPNYSSELNVNALELEDSALYLCASSPGAILDTQYFGPGTRLTVL.

The chain has TRBV2 and TRBJ1-4; 9 nucleotides match TRBD1. The V segment lost 7 bases and the J segment 5 bases; nucleotides outside the gene matches: 5. This CDR3 contains 14 residues. The germline V gene encodes CDR1 SNHLY and CDR2 FYNNEI. The CDR3 nucleotides are TGTGCCAGCAAAAAGGACAGGGGAAATGAAAAACTGTTTTTT. Translated, it gives CASKKDRGNEKLFF.

The gene calls are TRBV5-1 and TRBJ1-1; 7 nucleotides match TRBD1. CDR3 length: 13 amino acids. Germline lookup yields CDR1 SGHRS and CDR2 YFSETQ. V shed 7 bases and J 1 base; nucleotides not matched to a gene: 4. For the CDR3, the DNA is TGCGCCAGCGGCAGACAGGGGAACACTGAAGCTTTCTTT. The encoded protein is CASGRQGNTEAFF.

This chain joins TRBV27 and TRBJ1-2, with TRBD1 matching 8 bases. V shed 3 bases, J shed 5 bases, and the junction held 5 bases outside the gene matches. Germline CDR1 is MNHEY and CDR2 is SMNVEV (reference sequence). The CDR3 has 14 amino acids. CDR3 amino acids: CASSLDRALYGYTF. The CDR3 region has the DNA TGTGCCAGCAGTTTGGACAGGGCCCTATATGGCTACACCTTC.

Details on this clone: One end of the junction fails to match germline, which may point to a read error. The same CDR3 is also encoded by other DNA sequences in this sample. V and J are TRBV5-1 and TRBJ2-5, with 13 positions matching TRBD2. Germline V gene data show CDR1 as SGHRS and CDR2 as YFSETQ. This CDR3 has 15 residues. The CDR3 sequence is CASSNGTSGDKTQYF. CDR3 nucleotides: TGCGCTAGCAGCAATGGGACTAGCGGGGATAAGACCCAGTACTTC.

This chain connects TRBV10-3 to TRBJ1-5, with D perhaps TRBD1 (5 bases). Per the germline V gene, CDR1 is ENHRY and CDR2 is SYGVKD. Trimming removed 0 bases from V and 6 bases from J, with 12 bases in between. CDR3 length equals 15 residues. CDR3 sequence reads: CAISESQGSRQPQHF. Here the CDR3 DNA reads TGTGCCATCAGTGAGTCTCAGGGTTCGCGTCAGCCCCAGCATTTT.

CDR3 region: CASSSGGNNYGYTF. The CDR3 coding sequence is TGCGCCAGCAGCTCAGGGGGAAATAACTATGGCTACACCTTC. V gene TRBV5-1 combines with J gene TRBJ1-2, with 7 bases matching TRBD1. Germline CDR1 SGHRS, CDR2 YFSETQ. This CDR3 is built from 14 residues. V trimming: 3 bases; J trimming: 1 base; junction bases outside the gene matches: 3.

J is TRBJ1-3 and V is TRBV20-1; the D is unclear. CDR1 is DFQATT and CDR2 is SNEGSKA in the germline V gene (reference sequence). The CDR3 contains 11 residues. V lost 6 bases and J 4 bases, leaving 7 bases between the germline ends. This CDR3 is CSALVGNTIYF. DNA for the CDR3: TGCAGTGCCCTCGTCGGAAACACCATATATTTT.

The rearrangement joins TRBV10-3 to TRBJ2-5; TRBD1 might be the D (5 bases). This CDR3 is built from 14 residues. V lost 6 bases, J lost 2 bases, and 13 bases lay in between. In germline, CDR1 is ENHRY, CDR2 SYGVKD. CDR3 in DNA: TGTGCCATCAGCCAGGACATTGGACAAGAGACCCAGTACTTC. Its protein is CAISQDIGQETQYF.

This sequence joins TRBV5-1 and TRBJ2-2; 8 bases are shared with TRBD2. Germline values: CDR1 SGHRS, CDR2 YFSETQ. This CDR3 contains 18 residues. Trimming cost V 5 bases and J 0 bases; bases outside gene matches: 12. For the CDR3, the DNA is TGCGCCAGCAGAAAATTAGGGCGGGGGGCCGCGAACACCGGGGAGCTGTTTTTT. Amino acid sequence: CASRKLGRGAANTGELFF.

The chain has TRBV5-5 and TRBJ2-7; 11 nucleotides line up with TRBD2. The V gene end was trimmed by 6 bases and the J gene end by 10 bases; junction bases not matched to a gene: 15. The CDR3 sequence is 15 residues long. The germline V gene has CDR1 SGHKS and CDR2 YYEKEE (reference sequence). The CDR3 sequence: CASTWGLTSGEHQYF. In DNA form, the CDR3 reads TGTGCCAGCACCTGGGGTCTGACTAGCGGGGAGCATCAGTACTTC.

This chain connects TRBV5-1 to TRBJ1-6, with unresolved D. The V end lost 5 bases, the J end lost 7 bases, and 19 bases lay between the germline ends. CDR1 and CDR2 (germline): SGHRS, YFSETQ. CDR3 length equals 16 residues. The CDR3 region is CASSLLTSRKNSPLHF. Here the CDR3 DNA reads TGCGCCAGCAGTCTCCTTACTAGTAGGAAGAATTCACCCCTCCACTTT.

The rearrangement joins TRBV7-9 to TRBJ1-6; D not resolved. The CDR3 contains 16 residues. Looked up from germline, CDR1 is SEHNR and CDR2 is FQNEAQ (reference sequence). Trimming pared 1 base from V and 10 bases from J, leaving 17 bases between. Here the CDR3 DNA reads TGTGCCAGCAGCTTAGGCGGTCGAACTCGGGGATCACCCCTCCACTTT. It translates to CASSLGGRTRGSPLHF.

The V call is TRBV30, the J call TRBJ1-1, with TRBD1 as a possible D gene (5 bases). V dropped 3 bases and J dropped 1 base, with 12 bases sitting between them. The germline CDR1 and CDR2 sequences are GTSNPN and SVGIG (reference sequence). The CDR3 is 14 amino acids. Written as DNA, the CDR3 is TGTGCCTGGAGGAGCCTCACAGGGAACACTGAAGCTTTCTTT. Amino acids: CAWRSLTGNTEAFF.

The chain carries TRBV4-1 and TRBJ2-7; maybe TRBD2 (5 bases). V lost 1 base, J lost 7 bases, and 23 bases lay in between. CDR1 is MGHRA and CDR2 is YSYEKL in the germline V gene. The CDR3 contains 17 residues. The CDR3 DNA is TGCGCCAGCAGCCAAGCCCGAGGGAAAGAGTGGCCGGGAGAGCAGTACTTC. It specifies CASSQARGKEWPGEQYF.

The V gene is TRBV25-1, the J gene TRBJ2-1; 7 bases match TRBD1. This CDR3 comprises 13 residues. Germline V lookup: CDR1 MGHDK, CDR2 SYGVNS. V shed 8 bases, J shed 3 bases, and the junction held 4 bases outside the gene matches. In nucleotides, the CDR3 is TGTGCCAGCTCGCAGGGGGTCTACAATGAGCAGTTCTTC. Translating it yields CASSQGVYNEQFF. The full variable domain, completed using reference TRBV25-1 and TRBJ2-1, is EADIYQTPRYLVIGTGKKITLECSQTMGHDKMYWYQQDPGMELHLIHYSYGVNSTEKGDLSSESTVSRIRTEHFPLTLESARPSHTSQYLCASSQGVYNEQFFGPGTRLTVL.

The chain joins TRBV5-6 to TRBJ2-5; 8 nucleotides agree with TRBD2. V shed 0 bases and J 2 bases; nucleotides not matched to a gene: 3. Germline CDR1 reads SGHDT; CDR2 reads YYEEEE. The CDR3 is made up of 15 amino acids. The CDR3 DNA reads TGTGCCAGCAGCTTGGAGTTAGCGGGACAAGAGACCCAGTACTTC. Translating it yields CASSLELAGQETQYF.

This clone was counted only a few times. V is TRBV2 and J is TRBJ2-2; 7 nucleotides agree with TRBD1. Trimming took 3 bases from V and 2 from J; bases not matched to a gene: 3. Germline V gene sequence: CDR1 SNHLY, CDR2 FYNNEI. CDR3 length equals 15 residues. The CDR3 nucleotides are TGTGCCAGCAGTGAGGACAGGCGAAACACCGGGGAGCTGTTTTTT. It codes for CASSEDRRNTGELFF.

In its sample, this clone was seen a few times. V and J are TRBV16 and TRBJ1-4; the D is unclear. Trimming removed 1 base at V and 4 bases at J, with 10 bases between. Germline CDR1 is KGHSY and CDR2 is FQNENV. The CDR3 extends over 15 amino acids. The CDR3 loop reads CASSQFSGFNEKLFF. DNA for the CDR3: TGTGCCAGCAGCCAATTCTCCGGGTTTAATGAAAAACTGTTTTTT.

V gene TRBV12-5 combines with J gene TRBJ1-1; 10 nucleotides match TRBD1. The CDR3 is made up of 20 amino acids. Germline V gives CDR1 LGHNT, CDR2 FRNRAP. J gave up 0 bases and V 5 bases, and 18 bases lay outside the gene matches. The CDR3 DNA follows: TGTGCTAGTGGTCCAATTATAGGGGTCTGGGACAGGGGTATGAACACTGAAGCTTTCTTT. This sequence encodes CASGPIIGVWDRGMNTEAFF. Together with reference TRBV12-5 and TRBJ1-1, the CDR3 gives the full variable domain: DARVTQTPRHKVTEMGQEVTMRCQPILGHNTVFWYRQTMMQGLELLAYFRNRAPLDDSGMPKDRFSAEMPDATLATLKIQPSEPRDSAVYFCASGPIIGVWDRGMNTEAFFGQGTRLTVV.

The chain joins TRBV6-2 or TRBV6-3 to TRBJ1-5, with 8 bases fitting TRBD1. This CDR3 has 14 amino acids. Germline V gene data show CDR1 as MNHEY and CDR2 as SVGEGT. The V segment lost 4 bases and the J segment 11 bases; nucleotides outside the gene matches: 10. In DNA, the CDR3 is TGTGCCAGCAGTTCGACAGGGGTCCCTTTCGCCCAGCATTTT. Translated: CASSSTGVPFAQHF.

V and J are TRBV5-6 and TRBJ1-3; possible D gene TRBD1, 6 bases. V lost 4 bases to trimming and J lost 0 bases, with 11 bases between them. The CDR3 is 15 amino acids. From germline, CDR1 is SGHDT and CDR2 YYEEEE. The CDR3, as DNA: TGTGCCAGCAGCGCGGACAGCTTCTCTGGAAACACCATATATTTT. As protein: CASSADSFSGNTIYF. Based on the CDR3 plus reference TRBV5-6 and TRBJ1-3, the full variable domain is DAGVTQSPTHLIKTRGQQVTLRCSPKSGHDTVSWYQQALGQGPQFIFQYYEEEERQRGNFPDRFSGHQFPNYSSELNVNALLLGDSALYLCASSADSFSGNTIYFGEGSWLTVV.